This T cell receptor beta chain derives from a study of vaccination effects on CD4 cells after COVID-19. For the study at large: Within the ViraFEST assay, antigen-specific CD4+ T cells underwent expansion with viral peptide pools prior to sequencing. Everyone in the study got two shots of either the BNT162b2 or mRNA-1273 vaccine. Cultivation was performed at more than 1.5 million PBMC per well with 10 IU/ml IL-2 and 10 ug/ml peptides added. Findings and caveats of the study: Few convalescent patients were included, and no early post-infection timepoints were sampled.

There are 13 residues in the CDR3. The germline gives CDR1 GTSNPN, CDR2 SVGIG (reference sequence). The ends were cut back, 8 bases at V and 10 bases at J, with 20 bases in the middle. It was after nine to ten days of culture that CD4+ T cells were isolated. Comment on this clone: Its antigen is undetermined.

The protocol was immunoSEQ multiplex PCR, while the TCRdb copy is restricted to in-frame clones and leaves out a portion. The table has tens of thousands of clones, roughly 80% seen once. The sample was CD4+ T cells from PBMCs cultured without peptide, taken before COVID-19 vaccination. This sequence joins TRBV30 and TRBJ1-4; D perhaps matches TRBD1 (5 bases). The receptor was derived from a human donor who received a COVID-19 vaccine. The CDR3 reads CARDGRGGGKLFF. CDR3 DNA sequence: TGTGCCCGCGATGGAAGGGGCGGAGGAAAACTGTTTTTT.